This TCR beta chain came from a study of cytomegalovirus exposure and HLA in healthy donors. Study outcomes and limitations: Based on reports, TCR beta sequences accurately predicted HLA-A and HLA-B alleles for most subjects.

The primer mix had 60 Vbeta and 13 Jbeta primers. The protocol was immunoSEQ multiplex PCR, while the TCRdb copy is restricted to in-frame clones and leaves out a portion. The sample carries about 90,000 clones, roughly 66% recorded once. As to this clone: What it recognizes is unknown.

V was clipped by 7 bases and J by 1 base; unmatched bases: 6. This CDR3 region has 13 residues. Germline V gene data show CDR1 as SQVTM and CDR2 as ANQGSEA. The clonotype originates from a man between 25 and 39 years old in good health and CMV-seronegative. V usage is TRBV29-1 and J usage is TRBJ1-1, with TRBD1 matching 7 bases. The sequencing sample was made of PBMCs. The CDR3 region is CSAEGGANTEAFF. CDR3 coding DNA: TGCAGCGCCGAAGGGGGCGCGAACACTGAAGCTTTCTTT.